Here is one TCR beta chain with its context. Its binding antigen is unknown. Base qualities are not at hand, and no much larger clone is one base apart. This sample is part of a study of post-analysis software for immune sequencing data (dated by TCRdb to between 2014 and 2017). Regarding the study in general: Disease courses on record covered relapsing-remitting, secondary progressive and progressive-relapsing multiple sclerosis, though some patients had no subtype annotation. The patient repertoires were compared against roughly 12 previously published healthy control repertoires obtained from donors aged about 6 to 25 years. A subset of samples was prepared in parallel using single-end sample barcoding, then pooled and co-amplified after Illumina adapter ligation. The study at large found these results: The multiple sclerosis patient group was slightly younger than the control group. Strong co-clustering of samples prepared in the same batch was shown by direct clustering with F measure, prompting a batch-effect correction. Significantly lower normalized Chao1 diversity was found in multiple sclerosis patients than in controls, suggesting substantial peripheral T-cell clonal expansion.

To demonstrate the VDJtools post-analysis software, the study profiled TCR beta repertoires from the peripheral blood of 13 young patients with multiple sclerosis. Multiple sclerosis patients were children and adolescents aged roughly 6 to 15 years. Libraries were made using PCR. TCRdb lists the instrument as Illumina HiSeq 2500. To reduce PCR and sequencing biases, unique molecular identifiers were incorporated into the TCR beta cDNA libraries. Approximately 500,000 cDNA molecules were obtained per 1 to 10 million input T cells, so each molecule approximated one T cell. The patient libraries were prepared and sequenced using the same protocol as the earlier healthy control dataset. Within a given batch, samples were prepared together, multiplexed and sequenced on the same HiSeq lane. Per the authors' processing: Raw barcoded reads were processed with MIGEC, and single-read molecular identifier groups were discarded before consensus assembly and CDR3 extraction. Clonotype tables were post-analysed with VDJtools, normalizing diversity by down-sampling all datasets to the smallest sample size. Repertoire overlap clustering matched CDR3 amino acid but not nucleotide sequences to correct batch-related cross-sample contamination. The public reads were quality trimmed at Q25 with fastp and then assembled into clones with MiXCR by TCRdb, keeping productive beta chains. Every CDR3 protein is listed once, alongside the most common genes and DNA of its rows. In this record, the V and J calls reflect TCRdb's handling and not the investigators' own analysis. The sample table contains approximately 460,000 distinct CDR3 sequences; only one count was recorded for roughly 45% of them. The ten largest clonotypes hold 9.5% to 13% of the sample.

The source is a girl aged 5 to 17 with multiple sclerosis. Sequences were obtained from blood.

CDR3 region: CASSLFSWTGGNQPQHF. Here is the DNA: TGTGCCAGCAGCTTATTTAGTTGGACAGGGGGAAATCAGCCCCAGCATTTT. The rearranged segments are TRBV7-9 and TRBJ1-5; 10 of the junction bases match TRBD1. V trim: 2 bases; J trim: 4 bases; unmatched bases: 8. Taken from cysteine to phenylalanine, the CDR3 has 17 residues. This entry keeps only the CDR3 DNA: 51 bases, framed from base 1. The germline V gene (reference sequence) gives CDR1 as SEHNR and CDR2 as FQNEAQ.